One and the same sample provided the 18 T cell receptor beta chains below, sequenced in a study of T cell repertoires in cytomegalovirus infection. TCRdb re-derived calls from the reads in MiXCR, one entry per CDR3 protein. The table shows about 740,000 distinct CDR3 sequences, with roughly 35% occurring only once. The sequencing input was PBMCs. The receptors stem from a human donor in good health (CMV status not recorded). Some clones in this sample may be carry-over from other donors' samples.

This chain joins TRBV20-1 and TRBJ2-7; TRBD2 might be the D (6 bases). CDR1 is DFQATT, CDR2 SNEGSKA, per germline (reference sequence). The CDR3 runs to 15 residues. Trimming pared 3 bases from V and 0 bases from J, leaving 15 bases between. CDR3 sequence (DNA): TGCAGTGCTAGGAAAGCCGGGACTGTCTCCTACGAGCAGTACTTC. It is translated as CSARKAGTVSYEQYF.

This clonotype has just one count. The junction departs from the called germline gene at one end, perhaps through a read error. The rearrangement uses TRBV7-8 and TRBJ2-7, with 7 positions matching TRBD2. There are 13 residues in the CDR3. The germline CDR1 and CDR2 sequences are SGHVS and FQNEAQ. The CDR3 region has the DNA TGTTCCAGCAGACGAGGACTAGCCTACGAGCAGTACTTC. It encodes CSSRRGLAYEQYF.

This clonotype was picked up a small number of times. Here the CDR3 DNA reads TGTGCCAGCAGCTTACTTAGCAGCTCCTACAATGAGCAGTTCTTC. Translating gives CASSLLSSSYNEQFF. The chain joins TRBV7-8 to TRBJ2-1; D remains ambiguous. CDR1 and CDR2 (germline): SGHVS, FQNEAQ. The CDR3 extends over 15 amino acids. Trimming removed 2 bases from V and 0 bases from J, with 8 bases in between.

This clonotype has at least ten counts. The rearrangement links TRBV7-3 to TRBJ2-1; perhaps TRBD1 as D (5 bases). The CDR3 consists of 16 residues. With 5 bases removed from V and 3 bases from J, the gap between germline ends came to 17 bases. The V gene's germline CDR1 is SGHTA and CDR2 FQGTGA. The CDR3 here is CASSPNIRASYNEQFF. The CDR3 bases are TGTGCCAGCAGCCCAAACATCAGGGCGAGCTACAATGAGCAGTTCTTC.

This clonotype was counted only a few times. The chain carries TRBV7-9 and TRBJ2-1; D perhaps matches TRBD1 (6 bases). Germline V CDR1 and CDR2: SEHNR, FQNEAQ (reference sequence). Trimming stripped 4 bases from V and 9 bases from J, with 16 bases between. The CDR3 length is 14 residues. The CDR3: CASSSTGHGGEQFF. The CDR3 DNA is TGTGCCAGCAGCTCGACAGGTCATGGCGGTGAGCAGTTCTTC.

This rearrangement joins TRBV11-2 to TRBJ1-1, with D possibly TRBD1 on 5 matching bases. The CDR3 is 14 amino acids. The germline V gene has CDR1 SGHAT and CDR2 FQNNGV. Trimming stripped 5 bases from V and 8 bases from J, with 18 bases between. CDR3 DNA: TGTGCCAGCAGCCCGTCGACAGTGAACAAGGAAGCTTTCTTT. The encoded protein is CASSPSTVNKEAFF.

This clonotype has more than one count but fewer than ten. This rearrangement joins TRBV6-2 or TRBV6-3 to TRBJ1-1; 8 positions agree with TRBD1. Germline assignment: CDR1 MNHEY and CDR2 SVGEGT. The CDR3 consists of 15 residues. V lost 5 bases and J lost 3; bases outside the gene matches: 8. The CDR3 is CASSDYTGGYTEAFF. The CDR3 DNA follows: TGTGCCAGCAGTGATTATACAGGGGGATACACTGAAGCTTTCTTT.

The chain combines TRBV19 with TRBJ2-1, with 8 bases that match TRBD2. Germline lookup yields CDR1 LNHDA and CDR2 SQIVND (reference sequence). J gave up 4 bases and V 2 bases, and 4 bases lay outside the gene matches. There are 15 residues in the CDR3. CDR3 region: CASSIYASGYNEQFF. Written as DNA, the CDR3 is TGTGCCAGTAGTATATACGCTAGCGGGTACAATGAGCAGTTCTTC.

The chain couples TRBV19 to TRBJ2-2, with TRBD2 matching over 8 bases. Germline CDR1 and CDR2: LNHDA and SQIVND (reference sequence). CDR3 length: 17 residues. Germline trimming cut 3 bases from V and 1 base from J; bases unmatched to any gene: 7. For the CDR3, the DNA is TGTGCCAGTAGTATTCCTCGGCTAGCGGGGAACACCGGGGAGCTGTTTTTT. It encodes CASSIPRLAGNTGELFF.

The table lists this clonotype with many counts. This chain uses TRBV28 with TRBJ1-1; no reliable D call. Looked up from germline, CDR1 is MDHEN and CDR2 is SYDVKM. This CDR3 comprises 14 residues. Trimming removed 1 base at V and 2 bases at J, with 8 bases between. The CDR3 sequence: CASSLFTDNTEAFF. The CDR3 DNA follows: TGTGCCAGCAGTTTATTTACGGACAACACTGAAGCTTTCTTT. Filled out from reference TRBV28 and TRBJ1-1, the complete variable domain reads DVKVTQSSRYLVKRTGEKVFLECVQDMDHENMFWYRQDPGLGLRLIYFSYDVKMKEKGDIPEGYSVSREKKERFSLILESASTNQTSMYLCASSLFTDNTEAFFGQGTRLTVV.

This clonotype was recorded a few times. The chain couples TRBV20-1 to TRBJ2-7, with D perhaps assigned TRBD1 or TRBD2 (5 bases each). Germline CDR1 DFQATT, CDR2 SNEGSKA (reference sequence). The CDR3 extends over 14 amino acids. Deletions cut 5 bases from V and 2 bases from J, with 16 bases between. As DNA, the CDR3 is TGCAGTGCTGACGCCGGGACCGAGCCCTACGAGCAGTACTTC. It is translated as CSADAGTEPYEQYF.

This clonotype occurred a few times. This chain uses TRBV28 with TRBJ1-1; a weak D match, TRBD1 (6 bases). Trimming cost V 4 bases and J 8 bases, with 17 bases left between them. CDR3 length: 14 amino acids. Germline values: CDR1 MDHEN, CDR2 SYDVKM. The CDR3 spells CASSSLGGRREAFF. CDR3 coding DNA: TGTGCCAGCAGTTCCCTTGGGGGGCGGAGGGAAGCTTTCTTT.

There are many counts of this clonotype. The chain has TRBV7-8 and TRBJ2-3, with D tentatively TRBD2 (6 bases). The germline gives CDR1 SGHVS, CDR2 FQNEAQ. The germline V and J ends were trimmed by 0 bases and 4 bases, with 20 bases remaining between them. The CDR3 covers 18 residues. CDR3: CASSLATLRGRSADTQYF. The CDR3 nucleotides are TGTGCCAGCAGCTTAGCGACGTTGCGGGGCCGGTCAGCAGATACGCAGTATTTT.

V gene TRBV12-3 or TRBV12-4 combines with J gene TRBJ2-3; no clear D gene. The length of the CDR3 is 16 residues. V dropped 6 bases and J dropped 0 bases, with 16 bases sitting between them. The CDR3 bases are TGTGCCAGCAGCCCTCCCCCAGGCCAGAGCACAGATACGCAGTATTTT. Residues: CASSPPPGQSTDTQYF.

The V and J genes are TRBV19 and TRBJ2-1; maybe TRBD2 (6 bases). The germline gives CDR1 LNHDA, CDR2 SQIVND (reference sequence). V lost 8 bases and J 5 bases, leaving 16 bases between the germline ends. The length of the CDR3 is 14 residues. The CDR3 protein is CASRRSGVNNEQFF. The DNA for the CDR3 is TGTGCCAGTCGACGGTCGGGGGTAAACAATGAGCAGTTCTTC.

A few counts support this clonotype. V is TRBV28 and J is TRBJ2-4; D uncertain. The CDR3 totals 12 residues. The germline V and J ends were trimmed by 5 bases and 8 bases, with 10 bases remaining between them. The germline V gene encodes CDR1 MDHEN and CDR2 SYDVKM. CDR3 in amino acids: CASSPLSYIQYF. CDR3 bases: TGTGCCAGCAGTCCACTGTCCTACATTCAGTACTTC. Full variable domain (remainder filled in from reference TRBV28 and TRBJ2-4): DVKVTQSSRYLVKRTGEKVFLECVQDMDHENMFWYRQDPGLGLRLIYFSYDVKMKEKGDIPEGYSVSREKKERFSLILESASTNQTSMYLCASSPLSYIQYFGAGTRLSVL.

This sequence joins TRBV7-2 and TRBJ2-7; D remains unclear. The CDR3 consists of 14 residues. Germline V CDR1 and CDR2: SGHTA, FQGNSA. V was shortened by 1 base and J by 11 bases, with 18 bases between the two germline ends. CDR3 sequence: CASSLGSAVVDKYF. Written as DNA, the CDR3 is TGTGCCAGCAGCTTAGGTTCGGCTGTAGTCGACAAGTACTTC. The full variable domain, in which reference TRBV7-2 and TRBJ2-7 provide the parts outside the CDR3, is GAGVSQSPSNKVTEKGKDVELRCDPISGHTALYWYRQSLGQGLEFLIYFQGNSAPDKSGLPSDRFSAERTGGSVSTLTIQRTQQEDSAVYLCASSLGSAVVDKYFGPGTRLTVT.

A remark on this clonotype: The final CDR3 position lacks the conserved phenylalanine or tryptophan, pointing to a likely read error. The DNA is omitted, as the CDR3 cannot be located on it reliably, and the CDR3 follows TCRdb's listing. The chain links TRBV7-2 to TRBJ2-1; the table's D call, TRBD2, has no DNA check behind it. The germline CDR1 and CDR2 sequences are SGHTA and FQGNSA. Counting both end residues, the CDR3 totals 12 amino acids. The chain's CDR3 is CASTPTLGRPFL.